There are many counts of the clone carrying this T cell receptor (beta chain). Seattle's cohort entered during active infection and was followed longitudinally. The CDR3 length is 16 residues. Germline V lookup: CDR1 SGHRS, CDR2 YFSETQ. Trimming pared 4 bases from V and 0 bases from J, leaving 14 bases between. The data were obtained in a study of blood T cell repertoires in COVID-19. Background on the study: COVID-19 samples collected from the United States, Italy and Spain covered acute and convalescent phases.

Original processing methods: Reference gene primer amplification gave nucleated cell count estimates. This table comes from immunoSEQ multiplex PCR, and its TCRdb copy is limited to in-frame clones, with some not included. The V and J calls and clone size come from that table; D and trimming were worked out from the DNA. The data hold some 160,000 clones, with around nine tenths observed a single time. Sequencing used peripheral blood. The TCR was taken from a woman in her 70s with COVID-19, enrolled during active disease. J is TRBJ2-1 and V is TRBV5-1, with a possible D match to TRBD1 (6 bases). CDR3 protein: CASSQTGTTSYNEQFF. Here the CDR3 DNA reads TGCGCCAGCAGCCAGACCGGGACAACCTCCTACAATGAGCAGTTCTTC.